The table lists the clone carrying this TCR beta chain with a few counts. The antigen is unknown. The sample comes from a study of regulatory T cells in long-lasting Graves disease. Study-wide findings and caveats: The small sample size may have reduced accuracy. TCR diversity was lower in persistent Graves' patients (versus newly diagnosed ones).

Time point indicated: persistent/refractory GD, antithyroid drugs over 5 years with positive TRAb. After RNA was extracted from PBMCs, the TCR library was made from it. Building the TCR beta libraries relied on iRepertoire HTBI primers, and CDR3 regions underwent Arm-PCR. Methods used by the authors: Segment identification across samples yielded 55 to 65 TRBV and about 14 TRBJ segments. MiXCR was run by TCRdb on the multiplex PCR reads, yielding one entry per CDR3 protein. In this record, the V and J calls reflect TCRdb's handling and not the investigators' own analysis. The data show 400,000 or so distinct CDR3 sequences, roughly a quarter seen once. Sequencing used peripheral blood mononuclear cells (PBMCs), obtained when the disease was refractory, from a patient treated with antithyroid drugs. The sequence was obtained from a female donor with Graves disease.

The chain's CDR3 is CASSPDGTGAYEQYF. CDR3 nucleotide sequence: TGCGCCAGCAGCCCGGACGGGACAGGGGCCTACGAGCAGTACTTC. The chain recombines TRBV5-1 with TRBJ2-7; 10 nucleotides agree with TRBD1. This CDR3 contains 15 residues. Losses at the gene ends were 4 bases for V and 2 bases for J; bases not matched to a gene: 6. CDR1 is SGHRS and CDR2 is YFSETQ in the germline V gene.